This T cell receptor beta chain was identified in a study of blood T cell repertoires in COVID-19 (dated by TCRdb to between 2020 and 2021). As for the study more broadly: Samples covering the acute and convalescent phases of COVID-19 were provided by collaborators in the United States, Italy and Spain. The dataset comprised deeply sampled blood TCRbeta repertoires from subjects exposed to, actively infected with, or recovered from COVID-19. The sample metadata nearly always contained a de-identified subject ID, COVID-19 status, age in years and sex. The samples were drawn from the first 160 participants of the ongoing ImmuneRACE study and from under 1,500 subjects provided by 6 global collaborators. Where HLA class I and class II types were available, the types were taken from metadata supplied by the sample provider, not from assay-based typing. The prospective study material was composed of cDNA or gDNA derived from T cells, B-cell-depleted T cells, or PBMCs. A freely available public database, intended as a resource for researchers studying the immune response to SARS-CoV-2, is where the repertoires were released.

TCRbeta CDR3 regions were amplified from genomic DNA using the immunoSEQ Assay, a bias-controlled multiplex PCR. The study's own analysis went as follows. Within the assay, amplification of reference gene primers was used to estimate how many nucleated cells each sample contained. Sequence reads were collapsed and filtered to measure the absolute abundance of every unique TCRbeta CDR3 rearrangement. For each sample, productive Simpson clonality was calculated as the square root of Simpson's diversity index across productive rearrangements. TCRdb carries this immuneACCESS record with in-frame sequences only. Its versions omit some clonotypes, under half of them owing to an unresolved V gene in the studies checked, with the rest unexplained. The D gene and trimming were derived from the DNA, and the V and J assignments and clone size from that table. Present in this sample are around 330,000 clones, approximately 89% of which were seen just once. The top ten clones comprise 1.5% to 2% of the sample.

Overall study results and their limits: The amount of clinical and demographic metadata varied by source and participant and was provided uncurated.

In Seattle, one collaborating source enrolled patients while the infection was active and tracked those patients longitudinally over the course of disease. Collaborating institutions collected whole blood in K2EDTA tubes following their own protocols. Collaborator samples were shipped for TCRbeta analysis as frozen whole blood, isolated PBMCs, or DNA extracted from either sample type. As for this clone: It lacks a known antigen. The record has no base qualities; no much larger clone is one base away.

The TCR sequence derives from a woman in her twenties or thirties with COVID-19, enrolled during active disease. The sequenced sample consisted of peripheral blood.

The encoded CDR3 is CASSWGRRTGELFF. The DNA sequence follows: TGTGCCAGCAGTTGGGGCCGGCGCACCGGGGAGCTGTTTTTT. Here the chain combines TRBV2 and TRBJ2-2; TRBD1 is possibly the D segment (5 matching bases). V gives up 5 bases and J gives up 4 bases, and the segment between their germline ends measures 11 bases. The germline V gene sets CDR1 to SNHLY and CDR2 to FYNNEI. The cysteine opens and the phenylalanine closes a CDR3 of 14 amino acids. The CDR3 DNA has 42 bases and is translated from base 1.